Below are 15 T cell receptor beta chains sequenced from a single sample in a study of shared clonotypes between healthy human individuals (dated by TCRdb to 2019 to 2021). Libraries were built with the immunoSEQ multiplex PCR assay. TCRdb's version of the immuneACCESS table is confined to in-frame rearrangements and falls short of the full clone set. An unresolved V gene accounts for under half of the shortfall where checked; the remainder is of unknown origin. This sample gives millions of clones in total; just over 90% of them show up just once. 0.35% to 0.5% of the sample goes to the ten largest clones. The sample consisted of naive CD4+ T cells from PBMCs. The sample's cell subset or site label is to be understood as: CD45RA+ positively selected. The receptors here all came from a man younger than 35 in good health. Some clones in this sample may be carry-over from other donors' samples.

The gene calls are TRBV2 and TRBJ1-2, with D unclear. Germline CDR1 is SNHLY and CDR2 is FYNNEI. V was clipped by 6 bases and J by 8 bases, with 16 bases between them. This CDR3 spans 13 amino acids. The CDR3 region is CASRTLITGGYTF. The CDR3, as DNA: TGTGCCAGCAGGACCCTCATTACCGGGGGCTACACCTTC.

The chain links TRBV15 to TRBJ1-1, with 7 bases lining up with TRBD1. The length of the CDR3 is 12 residues. Germline-derived CDR1 and CDR2 are LNHNV and YYDKDF (reference sequence). V lost 5 bases and J lost 5; bases outside the gene matches: 2. For the CDR3, the DNA is TGTGCCACCAGCCGGGACAGAACTGAAGCTTTCTTT. It codes for CATSRDRTEAFF.

The chain joins TRBV5-1 to TRBJ2-7; 10 bases align to TRBD1. The CDR3 runs 17 residues. V trimming: 3 bases; J trimming: 4 bases; junction bases outside the gene matches: 13. CDR1 and CDR2 (germline): SGHRS, YFSETQ. The CDR3, as DNA: TGCGCCAGCAGCTACCAGCTTGGACAGGGGGATTCTTACGAGCAGTACTTC. Its protein product is CASSYQLGQGDSYEQYF.

For this clone: The sample contains more than one DNA sequence encoding this CDR3. The rearrangement links TRBV11-2 to TRBJ1-1; maybe TRBD1 (5 bases). With 3 bases removed from V and 1 base from J, the gap between germline ends came to 9 bases. Germline V gene data show CDR1 as SGHAT and CDR2 as FQNNGV. This CDR3 is 14 amino acids long. CDR3 residues: CASSLGRGNTEAFF. The DNA of the CDR3 is TGTGCCAGCAGCTTGGGACGGGGGAACACTGAAGCTTTCTTT.

The chain uses TRBV6-1 and TRBJ1-3, with 7 bases that match TRBD1. The germline V gene has CDR1 MNHNS and CDR2 SASEGT. The junction had 4 bases not matched to a gene; V was cut back by 5 bases and J by 0 bases. The CDR3 runs to 15 residues. The CDR3, as DNA: TGTGCCAGCAGTTCCCGGGACAGCTCTGGAAACACCATATATTTT. Residues: CASSSRDSSGNTIYF.

The rearrangement uses TRBV15 and TRBJ1-1; D uncertain. This CDR3 is 13 amino acids long. Deletions cut 5 bases from V and 0 bases from J, with 7 bases between. Germline CDR1 and CDR2: LNHNV and YYDKDF (reference sequence). The DNA of the CDR3 is TGTGCCACCAGCCCGGGGTTGAACACTGAAGCTTTCTTT. Encoded protein: CATSPGLNTEAFF.

This clone was seen a handful of times. The chain couples TRBV28 to TRBJ1-2; unclear D gene. The germline V gene encodes CDR1 MDHEN and CDR2 SYDVKM. The CDR3 loop spans 14 amino acids. V was trimmed by 4 bases and J by 4 bases, leaving 13 bases between them. Here the CDR3 reads CASSSLRVRYGYTF. DNA for the CDR3: TGTGCCAGCAGTTCCCTTCGGGTCCGCTATGGCTACACCTTC.

The V and J genes are TRBV7-9 and TRBJ1-4; D not certain. The CDR3 is made up of 14 amino acids. Trimming stripped 10 bases from V and 5 bases from J, with 17 bases between. Germline V gene sequence: CDR1 SEHNR, CDR2 FQNEAQ (reference sequence). This CDR3 reads CATPVPGSNEKLFF. DNA of the CDR3: TGTGCCACCCCGGTCCCGGGCTCCAATGAAAAACTGTTTTTT.

This clone was picked up one time. V and J are TRBV5-1 and TRBJ2-3; 7 nucleotides match TRBD2. The CDR3 is made up of 13 amino acids. V was pared by 1 base and J by 9 bases, with 5 bases of the junction left unmatched. Germline CDR1 reads SGHRS; CDR2 reads YFSETQ. The CDR3 is CASSLPGEGTQYF. The CDR3 DNA sequence: TGCGCCAGCAGCTTGCCGGGGGAGGGGACGCAGTATTTT.

In nucleotides, the CDR3 is TGTGCCAGCAGCCCACAGGCGGGGTACAATCAGCCCCAGCATTTT. This gives the protein CASSPQAGYNQPQHF. V gene TRBV28 combines with J gene TRBJ1-5, with D maybe TRBD1 (5 bases). CDR3 size: 15 residues. The germline gives CDR1 MDHEN, CDR2 SYDVKM. The V gene lost 6 bases and the J gene lost 3 bases, with 15 bases spanning the gap. Full variable domain (rest looked up from reference TRBV28 and TRBJ1-5): DVKVTQSSRYLVKRTGEKVFLECVQDMDHENMFWYRQDPGLGLRLIYFSYDVKMKEKGDIPEGYSVSREKKERFSLILESASTNQTSMYLCASSPQAGYNQPQHFGDGTRLSIL.

CDR3 sequence (DNA): TGTGCCAGCAGTGACCAAAGCAGGGGCACCGGGGAGCTGTTTTTT. Its translation: CASSDQSRGTGELFF. This sequence joins TRBV6-1 and TRBJ2-2, with D possibly matching TRBD1 (6 bases). The CDR3 runs to 15 residues. In germline, CDR1 is MNHNS, CDR2 SASEGT. V gave up 3 bases and J gave up 4 bases, with 12 bases separating them.

The chain employs TRBV28 and TRBJ1-4, with 11 bases matching TRBD1. The germline CDR1 and CDR2 sequences are MDHEN and SYDVKM. This CDR3 is built from 17 residues. With 6 bases clipped from V and 4 bases from J, the junction kept 10 bases outside the gene matches. The CDR3 loop is CASRSYGQGARNEKLFF. CDR3 coding DNA: TGTGCCAGCAGGTCTTACGGACAGGGGGCGCGTAATGAAAAACTGTTTTTT.

The chain employs TRBV29-1 and TRBJ2-5, with 12 bases that match TRBD2. The germline CDR1 and CDR2 sequences are SQVTM and ANQGSEA. This CDR3 has 13 amino acids. Trimming at V came to 7 bases and at J to 5 bases, leaving 5 bases not matched to a gene. The CDR3 nucleotides are TGCAGCGGATGGACTAGCGGGACCGAGACCCAGTACTTC. It encodes CSGWTSGTETQYF.

This clone was found once. The rearrangement joins TRBV18 to TRBJ2-5; TRBD2 matches at 11 bases. This CDR3 is built from 16 residues. The germline gives CDR1 KGHSH, CDR2 LQKENI. V shed 6 bases and J 1 base; nucleotides not matched to a gene: 7. Here the CDR3 DNA reads TGTGCCAGCTCCCTGGGACTAGCGGAGGGCCAAGAGACCCAGTACTTC. Translated: CASSLGLAEGQETQYF.

The CDR3 here is CASSSWGGAVNEQFF. CDR3 DNA: TGTGCCAGCAGCTCTTGGGGAGGGGCGGTCAATGAGCAGTTCTTC. The chain has TRBV7-2 and TRBJ2-1, with TRBD2 matching over 7 bases. The V segment lost 4 bases and the J segment 6 bases; nucleotides outside the gene matches: 9. The CDR3 is 15 residues long. The germline gives CDR1 SGHTA, CDR2 FQGNSA.